Included here is one TCR beta chain sequence, with context. These data originate in a study of CD8+ T cells in alopecia areata. The V gene's germline CDR1 is SEHNR and CDR2 FQNEAQ (reference sequence). The J segment lost 2 bases and the V segment lost 0 bases, leaving 4 bases of the junction unmatched. The CDR3 totals 16 residues. Investigators isolated RNA and reverse transcribed it into cDNA to act as the sequencing template. TCRdb's table, derived via immunoSEQ multiplex PCR, lists solely in-frame clones and lacks some. Of about 200,000 clones in the sample, roughly three fifths were seen once. The treatment denotes: oral pan-JAK inhibitor, 5-10 mg twice daily.

Material: CD4+ T cells sorted from blood, obtained at week 4, from a patient treated with tofacitinib. This rearrangement joins TRBV7-9 to TRBJ2-5, with TRBD2 matching 9 bases. The TCR originated in a human donor with alopecia areata. The CDR3 here is CASSLASGGRQETQYF. The DNA of the CDR3 is TGTGCCAGCAGCTTAGCTAGCGGGGGCCGACAAGAGACCCAGTACTTC.